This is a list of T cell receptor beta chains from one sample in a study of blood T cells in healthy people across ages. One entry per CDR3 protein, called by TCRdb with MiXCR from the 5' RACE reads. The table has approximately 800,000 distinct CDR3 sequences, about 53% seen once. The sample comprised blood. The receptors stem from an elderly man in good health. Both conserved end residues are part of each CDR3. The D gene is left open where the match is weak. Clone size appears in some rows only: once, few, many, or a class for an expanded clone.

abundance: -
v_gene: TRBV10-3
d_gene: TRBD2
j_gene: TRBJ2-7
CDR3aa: CAISAGLGTNEQYF
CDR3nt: TGTGCCATCAGTGCCGGGCTAGGGACTAACGAGCAGTACTTC

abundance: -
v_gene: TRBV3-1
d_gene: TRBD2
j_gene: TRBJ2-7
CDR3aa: CASSPPGTSGDEQYF
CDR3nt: TGTGCCAGCAGCCCCCCTGGGACTAGCGGCGACGAGCAGTACTTC

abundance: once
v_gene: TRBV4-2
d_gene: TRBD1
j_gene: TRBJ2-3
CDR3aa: CASSQVPTGQATDTQYF
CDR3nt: TGTGCCAGCAGCCAAGTTCCCACCGGACAGGCGACAGATACGCAGTATTTT

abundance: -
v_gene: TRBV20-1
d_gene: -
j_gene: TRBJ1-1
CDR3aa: CSARDPKGTGTEAFF
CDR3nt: TGCAGTGCTAGAGATCCTAAAGGGACCGGCACTGAAGCTTTCTTT

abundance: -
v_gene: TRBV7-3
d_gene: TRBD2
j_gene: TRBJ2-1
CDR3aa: CASSLTGLAGVSSYNEQFF
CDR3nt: TGTGCCAGCAGCTTAACGGGACTAGCGGGCGTCAGCTCCTACAATGAGCAGTTCTTC

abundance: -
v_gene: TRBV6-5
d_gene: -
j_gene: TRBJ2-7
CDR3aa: CASSSPRPPYEQYF
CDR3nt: TGTGCCAGCAGTAGCCCCCGGCCTCCCTACGAGCAGTACTTC

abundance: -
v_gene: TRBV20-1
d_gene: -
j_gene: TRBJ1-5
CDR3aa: CSAPKGGPQHF
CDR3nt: TGCAGTGCTCCCAAGGGAGGTCCCCAGCATTTT

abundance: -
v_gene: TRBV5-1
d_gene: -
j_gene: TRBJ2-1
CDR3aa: CASSLGNGDEQFF
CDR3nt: TGCGCCAGCAGCTTGGGGAATGGGGATGAGCAGTTCTTC

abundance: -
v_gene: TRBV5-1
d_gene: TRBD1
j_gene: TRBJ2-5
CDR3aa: CASSLVSGGLQETQYF
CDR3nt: TGCGCCAGCAGCTTGGTATCAGGGGGTCTTCAAGAGACCCAGTACTTC

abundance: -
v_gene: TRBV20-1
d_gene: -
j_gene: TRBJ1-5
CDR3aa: CSAWDDSNQPQHF
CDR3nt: TGCAGTGCTTGGGACGATAGCAATCAGCCCCAGCATTTT

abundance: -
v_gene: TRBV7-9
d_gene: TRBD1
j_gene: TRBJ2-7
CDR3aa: CASSSGQGAGEQYF
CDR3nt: TGTGCCAGCAGCTCGGGACAGGGGGCTGGCGAGCAGTACTTC

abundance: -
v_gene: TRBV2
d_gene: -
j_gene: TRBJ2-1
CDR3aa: CASSEGDLEQFF
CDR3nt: TGTGCCAGCAGCGAAGGTGATCTTGAGCAGTTCTTC

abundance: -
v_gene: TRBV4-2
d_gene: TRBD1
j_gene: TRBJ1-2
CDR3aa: CASSRYSGQGANYGYTF
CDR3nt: TGTGCCAGCAGCCGATACTCTGGACAGGGGGCTAACTATGGCTACACCTTC

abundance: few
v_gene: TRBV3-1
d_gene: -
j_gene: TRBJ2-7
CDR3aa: CASSNIQWGSYEQYF
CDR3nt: TGTGCCAGCAGCAACATTCAGTGGGGCTCCTACGAGCAGTACTTC

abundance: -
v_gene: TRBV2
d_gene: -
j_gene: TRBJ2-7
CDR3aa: CASRGAQGAYEQYF
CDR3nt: TGTGCCAGCAGAGGAGCGCAGGGCGCCTACGAGCAGTACTTC

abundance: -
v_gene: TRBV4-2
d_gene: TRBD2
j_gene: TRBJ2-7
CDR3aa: CASSEGLAYEQYF
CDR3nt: TGTGCCAGCAGCGAAGGACTAGCATACGAGCAGTACTTC

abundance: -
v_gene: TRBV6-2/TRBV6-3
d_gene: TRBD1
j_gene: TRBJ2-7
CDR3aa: CASSFAYRGSYEQYF
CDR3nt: TGTGCCAGCAGTTTCGCCTACAGGGGTTCCTACGAGCAGTACTTC

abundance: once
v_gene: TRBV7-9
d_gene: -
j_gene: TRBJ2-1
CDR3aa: CASSLSFRTQQQFF
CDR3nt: TGTGCCAGCAGCTTGTCGTTCCGGACGCAACAGCAGTTCTTC

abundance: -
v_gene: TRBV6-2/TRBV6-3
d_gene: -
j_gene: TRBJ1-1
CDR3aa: CASSYIGVNTEAFF
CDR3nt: TGTGCCAGCAGTTACATTGGTGTGAACACTGAAGCTTTCTTT

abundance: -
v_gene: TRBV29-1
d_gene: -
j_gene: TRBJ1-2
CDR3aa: CSVEVNQGDGNTF
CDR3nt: TGCAGCGTTGAAGTCAATCAGGGTGACGGCAACACCTTC

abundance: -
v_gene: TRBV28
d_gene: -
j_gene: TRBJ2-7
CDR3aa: CASSLGETTGSYNEQYF
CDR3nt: TGTGCCAGCAGTTTAGGGGAGACTACCGGCTCCTACAATGAGCAGTACTTC

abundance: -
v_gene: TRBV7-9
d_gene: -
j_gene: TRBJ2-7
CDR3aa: CASSSNRDNNEQYF
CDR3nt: TGTGCCAGCAGCTCAAACAGGGATAACAATGAGCAGTACTTC

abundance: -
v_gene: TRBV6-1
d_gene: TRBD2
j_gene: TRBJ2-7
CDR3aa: CASSRIATSGSYEQYF
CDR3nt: TGTGCCAGCTCCAGGATCGCGACTAGCGGGTCCTACGAGCAGTACTTC

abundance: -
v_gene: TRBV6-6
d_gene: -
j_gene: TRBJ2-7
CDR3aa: CASSYVPGYEQYF
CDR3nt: TGTGCCAGCAGTTACGTTCCAGGCTACGAGCAGTACTTC

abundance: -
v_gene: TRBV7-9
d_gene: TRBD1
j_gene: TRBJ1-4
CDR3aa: CASSPPGQGRNEKLFF
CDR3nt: TGTGCCAGCAGCCCCCCGGGACAGGGCCGTAATGAAAAACTGTTTTTT

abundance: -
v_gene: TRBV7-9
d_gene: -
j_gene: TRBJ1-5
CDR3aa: CASSLVGDGQPQHF
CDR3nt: TGTGCCAGCAGCTTAGTAGGGGACGGGCAGCCCCAGCATTTT

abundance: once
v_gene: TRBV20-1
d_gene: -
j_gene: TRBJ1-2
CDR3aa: CSARGLRDYGGYTF
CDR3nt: TGCAGTGCTAGAGGGTTGAGGGACTATGGAGGCTACACCTTC

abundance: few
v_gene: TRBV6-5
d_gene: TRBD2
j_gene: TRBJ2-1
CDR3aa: CASTKRASGNYNEQFF
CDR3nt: TGTGCCAGCACCAAACGGGCTAGCGGAAACTACAATGAGCAGTTCTTC

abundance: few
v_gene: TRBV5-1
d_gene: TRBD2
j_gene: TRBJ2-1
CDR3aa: CASSPPMTSGSMNEQFF
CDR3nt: TGCGCCAGCAGCCCTCCCATGACTAGCGGGAGTATGAATGAGCAGTTCTTC

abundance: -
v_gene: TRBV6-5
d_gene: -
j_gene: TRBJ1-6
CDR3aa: CASSYSTVDSLHF
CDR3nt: TGTGCCAGCAGTTACTCAACGGTAGATTCCCTCCACTTT

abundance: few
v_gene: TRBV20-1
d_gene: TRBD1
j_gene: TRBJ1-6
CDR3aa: CSALRQGNSYNSPLHF
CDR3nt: TGCAGTGCTCTTAGACAGGGGAACTCCTATAATTCACCCCTCCACTTT

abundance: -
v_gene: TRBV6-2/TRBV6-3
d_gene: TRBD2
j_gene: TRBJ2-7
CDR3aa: CASGPAGLAGGYEQYF
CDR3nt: TGTGCCAGCGGGCCCGCAGGACTAGCGGGAGGTTACGAGCAGTACTTC

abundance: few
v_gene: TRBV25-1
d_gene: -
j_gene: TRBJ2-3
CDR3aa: CASSASGGRYAYF
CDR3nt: TGTGCCAGCAGTGCCTCGGGGGGCAGATACGCGTATTTT

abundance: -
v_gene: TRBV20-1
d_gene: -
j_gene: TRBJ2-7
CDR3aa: CSARDRTYEQYF
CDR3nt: TGCAGTGCTAGAGATAGGACCTACGAGCAGTACTTC

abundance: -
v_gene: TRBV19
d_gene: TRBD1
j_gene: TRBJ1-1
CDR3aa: CASSMEGTGDTEAFF
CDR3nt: TGTGCCAGTAGTATGGAAGGGACAGGGGACACTGAAGCTTTCTTT

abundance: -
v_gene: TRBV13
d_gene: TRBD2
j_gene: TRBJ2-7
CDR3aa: CASSLAGGPPEQYF
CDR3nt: TGTGCCAGCAGCCTAGCGGGAGGGCCGCCCGAGCAGTACTTC

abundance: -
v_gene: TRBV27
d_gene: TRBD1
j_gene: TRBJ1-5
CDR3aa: CASSPITRGNGQPQHF
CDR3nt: TGTGCCAGCAGTCCAATCACCAGGGGGAACGGGCAGCCCCAGCATTTT

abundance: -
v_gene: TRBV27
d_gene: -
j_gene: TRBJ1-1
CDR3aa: CASSLITGNTEAFF
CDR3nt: TGTGCCAGCAGTTTAATTACAGGGAACACTGAAGCTTTCTTT

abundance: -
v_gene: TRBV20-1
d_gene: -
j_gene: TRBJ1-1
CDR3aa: CSARNPWDIQNTEAFF
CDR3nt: TGCAGTGCGCGCAACCCTTGGGACATACAGAACACTGAAGCTTTCTTT

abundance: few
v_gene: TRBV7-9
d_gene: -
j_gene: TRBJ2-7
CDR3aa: CASSLDPRTYEQYF
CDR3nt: TGTGCCAGCAGCTTAGATCCTCGGACCTACGAGCAGTACTTC

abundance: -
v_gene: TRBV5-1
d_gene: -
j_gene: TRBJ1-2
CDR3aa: CASSRDTQGNYGYTF
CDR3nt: TGCGCCAGCAGCCGGGACACCCAAGGGAACTATGGCTACACCTTC

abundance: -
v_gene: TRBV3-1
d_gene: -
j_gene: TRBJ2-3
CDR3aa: CASSQIGDTQYF
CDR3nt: TGTGCCAGCAGCCAAATAGGGGATACGCAGTATTTT